This TCR beta chain was profiled in a study of T-cell memory formation after mild COVID-19. CDR3 length equals 14 residues. CDR1 and CDR2 (germline): SGHRS, YFSETQ. The V end was cut by 1 base, the J end by 1 base, with 8 bases between. TCRdb reprocessed the 5' RACE reads with MiXCR, giving one entry per CDR3 protein. There are around 430,000 distinct CDR3 sequences in the sample; approximately 15% occur only once, and 20% to 25% lies in the top ten. The study's findings and limits: Memory from before infection featured some responding clones, which suggests cross-reactive memory joined.

On this clonotype itself: Its antigen is currently unknown.

The receptor comes from a man aged 18 to 30 who had mild COVID-19 (a few samples of this study predate the infection). Cell type and time point are not known. This chain connects TRBV5-1 to TRBJ1-1, with D perhaps matching TRBD1 (5 bases). Sequencing was done on a sample of PBMCs or a T cell subset sorted from them (not recorded which). CDR3 region: CASSLLGANTEAFF. The CDR3, as DNA: TGCGCCAGCAGCTTGTTAGGGGCGAACACTGAAGCTTTCTTT.